This T cell receptor (beta chain) derives from a study of T cells in localized non-small cell lung cancer. Points from the study as a whole: Median detection of top 100 tumor clones in adjacent lung was 57 clones. Overall survival was longer when the density of T cells in the blood was higher.

Libraries were prepared by immunoSEQ multiplex PCR; TCRdb keeps only in-frame clonotypes and omits some of them. Altogether around 53,000 clones are present, less than 85% being singletons, with the ten largest covering roughly 4%. As concerns this clone: As yet, its antigen is unknown.

Specimen: PBMCs, collected before any cancer treatment. This receptor was obtained from a woman aged 35-75 years with stage II lung adenocarcinoma.

CDR3 bases: TGTGCCAGCAGTTTAAGGGAGGGCCAGCCCCAGCATTTT. The encoded protein is CASSLREGQPQHF. This rearrangement joins TRBV27 to TRBJ1-5, with unresolved D. The length of the CDR3 is 13 residues. Trimming left V 2 bases short and J 7 bases short, with 9 bases between. Germline V gene lookup returns CDR1 MNHEY and CDR2 SMNVEV (reference sequence).